This T cell receptor (beta chain) was retrieved from a study of identical twins (dated by TCRdb to 2015 to 2016). Broadly, across the study: TCR alpha and beta repertoires from monozygotic twins, unrelated adults of various ages and cord blood were deep-sequenced to test whether fetal clonotypes persist. To rule out contamination, replicate twin experiments were performed at different times with different library preparation protocols. Results the study describes overall, beyond this receptor: Invariant T cells such as MAIT and iNKT could partly confound zero-insertion analyses, although diverse VJ usage argued against such confounding for most clonotypes. In monozygotic twins, out-of-frame TCR alpha sharing was systematically underestimated by recombination models, although the models agreed with sharing between unrelated individuals. Conclusions relied on cross-sectional statistical analysis, since the same donors could not be followed over many years. Compared with coincidental sharing between unrelated individuals, out-of-frame TCR alpha sequences shared between twins showed an excess of sequences with low generation probability. Excess twin sharing in beta out-of-frame sequences was weaker because fewer shared sequences lowered the signal-to-noise ratio. Fewer insertions were carried by abundant cord blood beta clonotypes, a similar but weaker trend appeared in young adult naive repertoires, and no such trend appeared in memory repertoires.

Inclusive of the bounding cysteine and phenylalanine, the CDR3 is 13 residues long. Just the 39-base CDR3 DNA is kept, in frame starting at base 1. V and J lose 1 base and 9 bases, and a span of 11 bases separates them. CDR1 KGHDR and CDR2 SFDVKD are derived from the germline V gene. Every donor was a healthy Caucasian. The twin cohort comprised three pairs of female monozygotic twins, all aged roughly 18 to 30 years. The RNA used for TCR libraries was isolated from peripheral blood mononuclear cells. The library was obtained by 5' RACE. For sequencing, an Illumina HiSeq 2000 was employed. Template switching introduced a universal primer binding site; the final cDNA contained a unique molecular identifier, enabling accurate counting of TCR cDNA molecules. First-strand cDNA for TCR alpha and beta chains was synthesized from specific primers in the conserved constant-segment region. To control for contamination, every cDNA library was double barcoded, receiving both a SMART-Mk sample barcode and Illumina barcodes. TruSeq adapter sequences and Illumina sample barcodes were added in two successive PCR steps. The Illumina HiSeq platform was used with custom primers to sequence TCR alpha and beta cDNA libraries. From the authors' description of their analysis: MiGEC was used to process raw reads and extract unique molecular identifiers, and MiXCR was used to find CDR3 positions. For each individual, recombination models were inferred using an EM algorithm with the repgenHMM and IGoR tools. Shared clonotypes were analyzed with the tcR package in R, and sharing was normalized by the product of cloneset sizes. To study raw recombination free of thymic and clonal selection effects, out-of-frame nonproductive sequences were analyzed. The raw public data were reprocessed by TCRdb itself: fastp quality trimming at Q25, MiXCR clonotype calling, in-frame beta chains only. For every CDR3 protein sequence, its rows merge into one entry that carries the most common genes and DNA. The V and J calls come from TCRdb's annotation, not from the publication. The sample table records approximately 620,000 distinct CDR3 sequences; more than 6.5% of these occur just once. The ten biggest clones cover more than 0.75% of the sample.

Comment on this clonotype: The specificity of this receptor is unknown. Nothing much larger sits one base from this clone, and base qualities are not available.

These data are also associated with another study on yellow fever vaccine responses in identical twins. As described in the second report: According to the authors, in identical twins the way T cells responded to vaccination appeared partly convergent and partly personalized. In identical twins, the study followed T cell clones that responded to the vaccine with precision.

Sequenced material: PBMCs. The TCR sequence derives from a young woman in good health. The rearranged segments are TRBV24-1 and TRBJ2-5; the D gene is unclear. The CDR3 region reads CATSDFVGNPQYF. Here is the DNA: TGTGCCACCAGTGATTTTGTTGGGAACCCCCAGTACTTC.